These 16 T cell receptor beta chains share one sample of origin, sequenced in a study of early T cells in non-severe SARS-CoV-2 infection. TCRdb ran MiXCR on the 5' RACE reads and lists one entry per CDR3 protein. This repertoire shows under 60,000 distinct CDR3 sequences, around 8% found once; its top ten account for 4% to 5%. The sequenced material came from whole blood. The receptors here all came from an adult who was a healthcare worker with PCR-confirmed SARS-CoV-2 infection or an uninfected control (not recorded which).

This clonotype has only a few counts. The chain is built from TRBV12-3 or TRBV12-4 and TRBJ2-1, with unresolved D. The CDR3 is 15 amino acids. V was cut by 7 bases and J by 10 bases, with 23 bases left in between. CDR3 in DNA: TGTGCCAGCAACCGAGTCCTTTCAGTAAACGCGGAGCAGTTCTTC. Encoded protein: CASNRVLSVNAEQFF.

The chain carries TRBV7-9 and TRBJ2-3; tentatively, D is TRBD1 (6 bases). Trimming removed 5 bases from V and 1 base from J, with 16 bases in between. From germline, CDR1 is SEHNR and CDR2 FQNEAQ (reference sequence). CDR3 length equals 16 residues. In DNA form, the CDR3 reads TGTGCCAGCAGCCCCGGACAGACCCGGGGCACAGATACGCAGTATTTT. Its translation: CASSPGQTRGTDTQYF.

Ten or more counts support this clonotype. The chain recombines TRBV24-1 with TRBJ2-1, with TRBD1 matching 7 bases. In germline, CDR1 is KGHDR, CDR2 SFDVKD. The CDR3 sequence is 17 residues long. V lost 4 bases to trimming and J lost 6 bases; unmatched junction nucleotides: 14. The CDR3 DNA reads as TGTGCCACCAGTGAAGACAGGGTGTATCATACTTGCAATGAGCAGTTCTTC. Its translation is CATSEDRVYHTCNEQFF.

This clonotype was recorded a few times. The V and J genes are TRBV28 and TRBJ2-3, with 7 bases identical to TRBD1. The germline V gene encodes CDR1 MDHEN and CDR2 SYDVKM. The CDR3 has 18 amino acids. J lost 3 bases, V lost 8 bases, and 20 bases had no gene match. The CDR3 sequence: CASGTGEEHIRGTDTQYF. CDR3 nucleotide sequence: TGTGCCAGCGGAACAGGGGAAGAACATATTAGGGGAACAGATACGCAGTATTTT. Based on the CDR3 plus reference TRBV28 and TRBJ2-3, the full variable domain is DVKVTQSSRYLVKRTGEKVFLECVQDMDHENMFWYRQDPGLGLRLIYFSYDVKMKEKGDIPEGYSVSREKKERFSLILESASTNQTSMYLCASGTGEEHIRGTDTQYFGPGTRLTVL.

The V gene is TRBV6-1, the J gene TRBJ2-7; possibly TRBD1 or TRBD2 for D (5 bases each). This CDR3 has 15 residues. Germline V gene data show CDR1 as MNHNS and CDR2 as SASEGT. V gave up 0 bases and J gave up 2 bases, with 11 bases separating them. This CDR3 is CASSEAGTGTYEQYF. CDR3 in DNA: TGTGCCAGCAGTGAAGCAGGGACGGGAACCTACGAGCAGTACTTC.

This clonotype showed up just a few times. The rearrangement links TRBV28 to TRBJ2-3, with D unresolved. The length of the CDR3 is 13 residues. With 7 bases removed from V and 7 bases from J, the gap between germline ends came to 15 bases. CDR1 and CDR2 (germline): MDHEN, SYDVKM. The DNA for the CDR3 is TGTGCCAGCACCGACTCTGCCCGCTATACGCAGTATTTT. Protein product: CASTDSARYTQYF.

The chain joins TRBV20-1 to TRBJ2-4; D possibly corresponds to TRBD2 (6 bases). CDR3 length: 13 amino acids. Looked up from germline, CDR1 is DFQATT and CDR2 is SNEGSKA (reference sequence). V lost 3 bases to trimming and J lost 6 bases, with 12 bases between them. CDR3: CSASTRRGNIQYF. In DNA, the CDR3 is TGCAGTGCTAGTACGCGGAGGGGAAACATTCAGTACTTC.

The CDR3 bases are TGTGCCAGCAGCTTGGGACCGGATAAGCAGTACTTC. Amino acid sequence: CASSLGPDKQYF. The chain carries TRBV7-9 and TRBJ2-7; D may match TRBD1 or TRBD2 (5 bases each). This CDR3 spans 12 amino acids. V lost 3 bases, J lost 8 bases, and 11 bases lay in between. Germline assignment: CDR1 SEHNR and CDR2 FQNEAQ (reference sequence).

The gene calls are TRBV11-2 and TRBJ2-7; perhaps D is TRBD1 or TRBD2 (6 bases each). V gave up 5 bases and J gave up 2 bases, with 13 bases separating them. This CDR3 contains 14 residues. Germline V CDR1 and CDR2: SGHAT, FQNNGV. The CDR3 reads CASSRRGVPYEQYF. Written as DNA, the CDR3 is TGTGCCAGCAGCCGTAGGGGGGTGCCCTACGAGCAGTACTTC.

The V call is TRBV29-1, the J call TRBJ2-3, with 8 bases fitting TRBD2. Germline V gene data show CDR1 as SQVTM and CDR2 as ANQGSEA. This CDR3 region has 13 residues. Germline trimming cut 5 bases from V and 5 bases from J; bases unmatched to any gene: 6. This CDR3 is CSVPTSVGDTQYF. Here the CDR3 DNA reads TGCAGCGTTCCGACTAGCGTGGGAGATACGCAGTATTTT.

The chain's CDR3 is CASSRDRAGETQYF. The CDR3 DNA is TGTGCCAGCAGCCGCGACAGGGCCGGAGAGACCCAGTACTTC. This rearrangement joins TRBV6-5 to TRBJ2-5; 7 bases are shared with TRBD1. The CDR3 has 14 amino acids. Germline V gene data show CDR1 as MNHEY and CDR2 as SVGAGI. Trimming removed 6 bases from V and 4 bases from J; junction bases left unmatched: 8.

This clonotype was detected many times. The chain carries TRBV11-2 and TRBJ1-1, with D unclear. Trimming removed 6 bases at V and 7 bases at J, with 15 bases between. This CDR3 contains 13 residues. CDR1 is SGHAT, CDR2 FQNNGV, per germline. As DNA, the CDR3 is TGTGCCAGCAGATTAACGCAGGTCGGTGAAGCTTTCTTT. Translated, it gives CASRLTQVGEAFF. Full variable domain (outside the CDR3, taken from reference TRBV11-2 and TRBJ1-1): EAGVAQSPRYKIIEKRQSVAFWCNPISGHATLYWYQQILGQGPKLLIQFQNNGVVDDSQLPKDRFSAERLKGVDSTLKIQPAKLEDSAVYLCASRLTQVGEAFFGQGTRLTVV.

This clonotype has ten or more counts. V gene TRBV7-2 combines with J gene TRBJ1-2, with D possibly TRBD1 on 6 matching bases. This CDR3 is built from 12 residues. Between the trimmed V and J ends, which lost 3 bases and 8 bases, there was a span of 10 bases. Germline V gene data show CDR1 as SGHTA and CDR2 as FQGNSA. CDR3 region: CASSFHRDGYTF. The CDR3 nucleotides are TGTGCCAGCAGCTTTCACAGGGACGGCTACACCTTC.

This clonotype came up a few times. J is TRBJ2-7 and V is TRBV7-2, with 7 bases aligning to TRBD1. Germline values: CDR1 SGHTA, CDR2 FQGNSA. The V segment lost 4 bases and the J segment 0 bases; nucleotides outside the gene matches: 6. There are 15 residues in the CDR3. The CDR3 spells CASSSDRDSSYEQYF. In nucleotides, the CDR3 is TGTGCCAGCAGCTCAGACCGGGACAGCTCCTACGAGCAGTACTTC.

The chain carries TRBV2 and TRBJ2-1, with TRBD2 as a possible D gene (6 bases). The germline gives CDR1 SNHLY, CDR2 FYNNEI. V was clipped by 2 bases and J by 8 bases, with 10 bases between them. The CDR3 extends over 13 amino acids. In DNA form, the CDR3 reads TGTGCCAGCAGTGAATGGGGCGGGGATGAGCAGTTCTTC. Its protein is CASSEWGGDEQFF.

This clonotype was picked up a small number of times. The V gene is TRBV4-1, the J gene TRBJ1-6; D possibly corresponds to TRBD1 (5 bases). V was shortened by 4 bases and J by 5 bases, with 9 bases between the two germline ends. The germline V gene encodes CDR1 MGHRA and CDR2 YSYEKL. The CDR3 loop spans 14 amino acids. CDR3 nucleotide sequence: TGCGCCAGCAGCCCGGGACGGGATAATTCACCCCTCCACTTT. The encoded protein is CASSPGRDNSPLHF.